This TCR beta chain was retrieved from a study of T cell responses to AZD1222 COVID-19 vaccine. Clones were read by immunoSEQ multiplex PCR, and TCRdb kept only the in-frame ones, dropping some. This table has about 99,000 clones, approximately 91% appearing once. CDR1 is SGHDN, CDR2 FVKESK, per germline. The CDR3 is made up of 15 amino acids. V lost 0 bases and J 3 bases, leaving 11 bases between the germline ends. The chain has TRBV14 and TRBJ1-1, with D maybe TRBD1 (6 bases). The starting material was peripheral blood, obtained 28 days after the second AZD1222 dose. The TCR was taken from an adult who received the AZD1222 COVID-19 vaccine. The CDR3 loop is CASSQDIGGYTEAFF. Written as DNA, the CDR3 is TGTGCCAGCAGCCAAGATATAGGGGGTTACACTGAAGCTTTCTTT.